This TCR beta chain stems from a study of blood T cell repertoires in COVID-19. Study context: Whether acute or convalescent, the COVID-19 samples came from the United States, Italy and Spain. Sources were T cells, B-cell-depleted T cells, or PBMCs; the material itself was cDNA or gDNA.

In regard to this clone: The same CDR3 is also encoded by other DNA sequences in this sample.

Germline assignment: CDR1 LNHDA and CDR2 SQIVND (reference sequence). CDR3 size: 14 residues. Trimming removed 3 bases at V and 3 bases at J, with 11 bases between. How the authors handled the data: Estimates of nucleated cell counts were drawn from the amplification of reference gene primers. TCRdb keeps only in-frame clones here, not all; method: immunoSEQ multiplex PCR. D and trimming come from the DNA, and the V and J calls and clone size come from that table. The table shows approximately 100,000 clones, with roughly 84% occurring only once. The chain joins TRBV19 to TRBJ1-1; maybe TRBD1 (6 bases). This TCR was sampled from a man aged 55 to 70 with acute or convalescent COVID-19. The sequenced sample was peripheral blood. CDR3 sequence (DNA): TGTGCCAGTAGTATCAGGGGAGGGGACACTGAAGCTTTCTTT. Protein product: CASSIRGGDTEAFF.